This T cell receptor beta chain comes out of a study of cytomegalovirus exposure and HLA in healthy donors. Study details: As an earlier analysis found, about 179 million T cells yielded around 110 million unique TCR beta sequences. Study conclusions and caveats: V- and J-gene trimming in TCR beta was tied to a missense DCLRE1C variant by an analysis performed later. By a later analysis, the bulk of CMV-associated TCR beta chains appeared HLA-restricted.

Primers: 60 Vbeta forward and 13 Jbeta reverse. Sequenced by immunoSEQ multiplex PCR; TCRdb stores in-frame clones only, minus some. This sample carries about 110,000 clones, 67% of them seen once, and the ten largest clones take 8% to 10%. V was trimmed by 6 bases and J by 6 bases, leaving 15 bases between them. CDR1 is MNHEY and CDR2 is SMNVEV in the germline V gene (reference sequence). The CDR3 spans 15 residues. With regard to this clone: No antigen is known for it.

The sequence came from a man aged 18 to 35 in good health and CMV-seropositive. The rearrangement links TRBV27 to TRBJ1-6; tentatively, D is TRBD1 (6 bases). Sequenced material: PBMCs. CDR3 protein: CASSKDSSFNSPLHF. DNA for the CDR3: TGTGCCAGCAGCAAGGACAGCTCTTTTAATTCACCCCTCCACTTT.